The following is a T cell receptor (beta chain) sequence with its context. This clone's antigen is unknown. No qualities accompany the bases; no much larger clone lies one base away. TCRbeta CDR3 regions were amplified from genomic DNA using the immunoSEQ Assay, a bias-controlled multiplex PCR. The authors processed their data as follows. The number of nucleated cells in each sample was estimated from the amplification of reference gene primers within the assay. Sequence reads were collapsed and filtered to measure the absolute abundance of every unique TCRbeta CDR3 rearrangement. Productive Simpson clonality was computed per sample as the square root of Simpson's diversity index over productive rearrangements. Sourced from immuneACCESS, this table was stored by TCRdb with only in-frame sequences that have V and J called. A share of the clones is absent; for the studies checked, an unresolved V gene accounts for under half, and the remainder has no known explanation. V, J and clone size were drawn from that table, and D and trimming were deduced from the DNA. Counted in this sample were some 370,000 clones; roughly four fifths of them appeared once. Less than 6% of the sample goes to the ten largest clones.

Measured from the cysteine to the phenylalanine, the CDR3 is 12 residues long. The only DNA kept is the CDR3, 36 bases in frame from the first base. CDR1 and CDR2 are read off the germline V gene (reference sequence) as LNHDA and SQIVND. V gives up 10 bases and J gives up 9 bases, and the segment between their germline ends measures 13 bases. This sample stems from a study of blood T cell repertoires in COVID-19 (dated by TCRdb to about 2020). General notes on the study: The collaborator samples originated in the United States, Italy and Spain and spanned the acute and convalescent phases of COVID-19. The material from the prospective study consisted of cDNA or gDNA derived from T cells, B-cell-depleted T cells, or PBMCs. The dataset comprised deeply sampled blood TCRbeta repertoires from subjects exposed to, actively infected with, or recovered from COVID-19. The repertoires were released in a freely available public database meant as a resource for research on the immune response to SARS-CoV-2. Samples were obtained from the ongoing ImmuneRACE study (first 160 participants) and from about 1,300 subjects provided by 6 global collaborators. Sample metadata almost always included a de-identified subject ID, COVID-19 status, age in years and sex. Where available, HLA class I and class II types were taken from metadata supplied by the sample provider and were not determined by assay-based typing.

Participants in the prospective study were enrolled through a virtual design, were aged roughly 18 to 100 years, and lived in approximately 25 United States geographic areas. In the prospective study, participants were assigned to cohorts based on the clinical history participants reported in a screening survey and a study questionnaire. Recovered participants in ImmuneRACE Cohort 3 were defined as having two consecutive negative NP/OP PCR tests, clearance from a healthcare professional, or resolution of symptoms. In the prospective study, whole blood, serum and a nasopharyngeal or oropharyngeal swab were collected from each participant by mobile phlebotomists. Prospective study participants could optionally give additional blood draws and questionnaires over a roughly two-month period. Blood samples from the prospective study were shipped frozen or at room temperature prior to DNA extraction.

General conclusions and limits of the study: Clinical and demographic metadata were provided uncurated, with the amount varying by source and participant.

Sequencing was carried out using PBMCs or T cells enriched from blood (not recorded which). Recombination linked TRBV19 to TRBJ1-6, and perhaps TRBD1 as D gene, on 6 matching bases. The TCR originated in a woman aged 45-65 years who had recovered from COVID-19. For the CDR3, the sequence is CATGQRASPLHF. The bases are TGTGCCACCGGACAGAGGGCTTCACCCCTCCACTTT.